Described below is a single T cell receptor beta chain sequence and its context. The sample is drawn from a study of cytomegalovirus exposure and HLA in healthy donors. Between the trimmed V and J ends, which lost 4 bases and 2 bases, there was a span of 18 bases. The CDR3 sequence is 16 residues long. Germline lookup yields CDR1 SEHNR and CDR2 FQNEAQ (reference sequence). TCRdb's copy holds only in-frame clones and misses some; the assay was immunoSEQ multiplex PCR. The sample includes more than 140,000 clones, around nine tenths seen only once; the top ten take more than 2.5%. Sequencing was performed on PBMCs. This clonotype was obtained from a woman under 30 in good health and CMV-seropositive. J is TRBJ2-7 and V is TRBV7-9, with D possibly TRBD2 on 6 matching bases. CDR3 bases: TGTGCCAGCAGCTCTTCTTGGGGGGTATCCACCTACGAGCAGTACTTC. Protein: CASSSSWGVSTYEQYF.